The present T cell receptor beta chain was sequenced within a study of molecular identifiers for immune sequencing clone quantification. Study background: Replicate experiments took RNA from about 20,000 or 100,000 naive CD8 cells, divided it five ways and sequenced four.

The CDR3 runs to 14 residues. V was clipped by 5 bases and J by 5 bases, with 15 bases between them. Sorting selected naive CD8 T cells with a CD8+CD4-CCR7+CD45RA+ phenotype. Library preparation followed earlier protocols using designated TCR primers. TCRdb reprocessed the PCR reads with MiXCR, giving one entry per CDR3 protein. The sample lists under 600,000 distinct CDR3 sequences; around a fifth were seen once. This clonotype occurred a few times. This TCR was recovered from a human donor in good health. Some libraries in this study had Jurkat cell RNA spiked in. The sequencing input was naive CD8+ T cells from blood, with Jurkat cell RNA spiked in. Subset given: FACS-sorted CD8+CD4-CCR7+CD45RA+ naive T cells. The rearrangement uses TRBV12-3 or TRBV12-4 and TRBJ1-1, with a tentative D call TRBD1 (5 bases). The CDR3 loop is CASSAGTPGTEAFF. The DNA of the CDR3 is TGTGCCAGCAGTGCCGGGACCCCAGGAACTGAAGCTTTCTTT.